This is a list of T cell receptor beta chains from one sample in a study of shared clonotypes between healthy human individuals. The assay was immunoSEQ multiplex PCR, and TCRdb's table has in-frame clones only and misses some. The sample holds around 2.1 million clones, approximately 95% seen once. The sequenced sample was naive CD4+ T cells sorted from blood. Every receptor here comes from a young man in good health. Each CDR3 is given with its conserved first and last residue. D genes are given only for firm matches. For some rows the clone size is stated as once, few or many, or as a class when expanded; others skip it.

d_call: NA; j_call: TRBJ2-7; cdr3_length: 16; clone_size: once; v_call: TRBV4-1; cdr3_nt: TGCGCCAGCAGCCCCAGTGGAACGGGAGCAGTGGACGAGCAGTACTTC; cdr3_aa: CASSPSGTGAVDEQYF
d_call: NA; j_call: TRBJ2-7; cdr3_length: 12; clone_size: NA; v_call: TRBV7-9; cdr3_nt: TGTGCCAGCAGCTTAGATTCAGGGGCTCTTTACTTC; cdr3_aa: CASSLDSGALYF
d_call: NA; j_call: TRBJ1-6; cdr3_length: 15; clone_size: NA; v_call: TRBV10-3; cdr3_nt: TGTGCCATCAGACCTCGCGGGGAGGATAATTCACCCCTCCACTTT; cdr3_aa: CAIRPRGEDNSPLHF
d_call: NA; j_call: TRBJ1-2; cdr3_length: 14; clone_size: NA; v_call: TRBV9; cdr3_nt: TGTGCCAGCAGCGTAGCACCAGGGCCCTATGGCTACACCTTC; cdr3_aa: CASSVAPGPYGYTF
d_call: TRBD1; j_call: TRBJ1-2; cdr3_length: 15; clone_size: NA; v_call: TRBV5-1; cdr3_nt: TGCGCCAGCAGCTTGGTTCCAGGGGGCAGCTATGGCTACACCTTC; cdr3_aa: CASSLVPGGSYGYTF
d_call: NA; j_call: TRBJ2-6; cdr3_length: 17; clone_size: NA; v_call: TRBV2; cdr3_nt: TGTGCCAGCAGGGCCGAACAGGGTTCCTCTGGGGCCAACGTCCTGACTTTC; cdr3_aa: CASRAEQGSSGANVLTF
d_call: NA; j_call: TRBJ2-5; cdr3_length: 16; clone_size: NA; v_call: TRBV18; cdr3_nt: TGTGCCAGCTCACCGGGACTGAAAGGTGGTCAAGAGACCCAGTACTTC; cdr3_aa: CASSPGLKGGQETQYF
d_call: TRBD1; j_call: TRBJ1-4; cdr3_length: 14; clone_size: NA; v_call: TRBV30; cdr3_nt: TGTGCCTGGAGTGCCGACAGGGGGCTTGAAAAACTGTTTTTT; cdr3_aa: CAWSADRGLEKLFF
d_call: TRBD1; j_call: TRBJ2-1; cdr3_length: 15; clone_size: NA; v_call: TRBV18; cdr3_nt: TGTGCCAGCTCACCACCCGGGACAGGGGGCACTGAGCAGTTCTTC; cdr3_aa: CASSPPGTGGTEQFF
d_call: NA; j_call: TRBJ1-1; cdr3_length: 15; clone_size: NA; v_call: TRBV10-3; cdr3_nt: TGTGCCATCAGTGGGGAAAGGGTGGGCGACACTGAAGCTTTCTTT; cdr3_aa: CAISGERVGDTEAFF
d_call: NA; j_call: TRBJ1-4; cdr3_length: 15; clone_size: NA; v_call: TRBV7-9; cdr3_nt: TGTGCCAGCAGCTTAGGTTCGGGGTTTAATGAAAAACTGTTTTTT; cdr3_aa: CASSLGSGFNEKLFF
d_call: TRBD1; j_call: TRBJ2-7; cdr3_length: 14; clone_size: NA; v_call: TRBV27; cdr3_nt: TGTGCCAGCAGTAGCCGGGACAGGGTTCACGAGCAGTACTTC; cdr3_aa: CASSSRDRVHEQYF
d_call: TRBD1; j_call: TRBJ1-6; cdr3_length: 13; clone_size: NA; v_call: TRBV10-3; cdr3_nt: TGTGCCACCCATAGTGACAGGGACTCACCCCTCCACTTT; cdr3_aa: CATHSDRDSPLHF
d_call: NA; j_call: TRBJ2-5; cdr3_length: 15; clone_size: NA; v_call: TRBV5-1; cdr3_nt: TGCGCCAGCAGCTACCCGACAGGGGAGGGGGAGACCCAGTACTTC; cdr3_aa: CASSYPTGEGETQYF
d_call: TRBD1; j_call: TRBJ1-2; cdr3_length: 14; clone_size: NA; v_call: TRBV5-1; cdr3_nt: TGCGCCAGCAGCACTGGACAGGGGGGCTATGGCTACACCTTC; cdr3_aa: CASSTGQGGYGYTF
d_call: NA; j_call: TRBJ1-1; cdr3_length: 13; clone_size: NA; v_call: TRBV15; cdr3_nt: TGTGCCACCAGCCCCCAGGTGACCACTGAAGCTTTCTTT; cdr3_aa: CATSPQVTTEAFF
d_call: TRBD1; j_call: TRBJ2-7; cdr3_length: 12; clone_size: few; v_call: TRBV6-5; cdr3_nt: TGTGCCAGCAGTAGACAGGGTTACGAGCAGTACTTC; cdr3_aa: CASSRQGYEQYF
d_call: NA; j_call: TRBJ1-5; cdr3_length: 13; clone_size: NA; v_call: TRBV10-3; cdr3_nt: TGTGCCATCACCGCCGACTTAAACCAGCCCCAGCATTTT; cdr3_aa: CAITADLNQPQHF
d_call: NA; j_call: TRBJ1-2; cdr3_length: 12; clone_size: NA; v_call: TRBV30; cdr3_nt: TGTGCCTGGAGTTCAAATGGGAATGGCTACACCTTC; cdr3_aa: CAWSSNGNGYTF
d_call: NA; j_call: TRBJ1-5; cdr3_length: 14; clone_size: NA; v_call: TRBV6-5; cdr3_nt: TGTGCCAGCAAGGGGTCCACTAGCAATCAGCCCCAGCATTTT; cdr3_aa: CASKGSTSNQPQHF
d_call: TRBD2; j_call: TRBJ2-5; cdr3_length: 16; clone_size: NA; v_call: TRBV4-2; cdr3_nt: TGTGCCAGCAGCCAAGGCGGGACTAGCGGGGAAGAGACCCAGTACTTC; cdr3_aa: CASSQGGTSGEETQYF
d_call: TRBD1; j_call: TRBJ1-1; cdr3_length: 14; clone_size: once; v_call: TRBV6-1; cdr3_nt: TGTGCCAGCAGTCTGGGACAGATGAACACTGAAGCTTTCTTT; cdr3_aa: CASSLGQMNTEAFF
d_call: NA; j_call: TRBJ2-3; cdr3_length: 16; clone_size: NA; v_call: TRBV7-9; cdr3_nt: TGTGCCAGCAGCTTAGGCAACGCGCTGAGCACAGATACGCAGTATTTT; cdr3_aa: CASSLGNALSTDTQYF
d_call: NA; j_call: TRBJ2-7; cdr3_length: 14; clone_size: NA; v_call: TRBV9; cdr3_nt: TGTGCCAGCAGCGTAGAATCCGGTCCCTACGAGCAGTACTTC; cdr3_aa: CASSVESGPYEQYF
d_call: NA; j_call: TRBJ1-1; cdr3_length: 13; clone_size: NA; v_call: TRBV5-1; cdr3_nt: TGCGCCAGCAGCTGGGGTCCGAACACTGAAGCTTTCTTT; cdr3_aa: CASSWGPNTEAFF
d_call: NA; j_call: TRBJ2-2; cdr3_length: 13; clone_size: NA; v_call: TRBV27; cdr3_nt: TGTGCCAGCAGTTTCCAGGGAATCGGGGAGCTGTTTTTT; cdr3_aa: CASSFQGIGELFF
d_call: NA; j_call: TRBJ2-7; cdr3_length: 13; clone_size: NA; v_call: TRBV5-5; cdr3_nt: TGTGCCAGCAGCTTGTTTGCAGATCCGGAGCAGTACTTC; cdr3_aa: CASSLFADPEQYF
d_call: NA; j_call: TRBJ1-2; cdr3_length: 11; clone_size: NA; v_call: TRBV10-3; cdr3_nt: TGTGCCATCAGTGAAGACAGTGGCTACACCTTC; cdr3_aa: CAISEDSGYTF
d_call: TRBD2; j_call: TRBJ2-1; cdr3_length: 15; clone_size: NA; v_call: TRBV5-1; cdr3_nt: TGCGCCAGCAGCCTACTAGCGGGGGGGACGGCTGAGCAGTTCTTC; cdr3_aa: CASSLLAGGTAEQFF
d_call: NA; j_call: TRBJ2-2; cdr3_length: 14; clone_size: NA; v_call: TRBV9; cdr3_nt: TGTGCCAGCAGCGTAGCTGTGAACACCGGGGAGCTGTTTTTT; cdr3_aa: CASSVAVNTGELFF
d_call: TRBD1; j_call: TRBJ1-2; cdr3_length: 17; clone_size: NA; v_call: TRBV7-9; cdr3_nt: TGTGCCAGCATAACCGAGGGGGACAGGAGGACTAACTATGGCTACACCTTC; cdr3_aa: CASITEGDRRTNYGYTF
d_call: NA; j_call: TRBJ2-7; cdr3_length: 14; clone_size: NA; v_call: TRBV7-9; cdr3_nt: TGTGCCAGCAGCTTAGCAACTAGCCCCTACGAGCAGTACTTC; cdr3_aa: CASSLATSPYEQYF
d_call: TRBD1; j_call: TRBJ1-2; cdr3_length: 13; clone_size: NA; v_call: TRBV19; cdr3_nt: TGTGCCACCGTGGGACAGGGAAACTATGGCTACACCTTC; cdr3_aa: CATVGQGNYGYTF
d_call: NA; j_call: TRBJ2-2; cdr3_length: 15; clone_size: NA; v_call: TRBV7-8; cdr3_nt: TGTGCCAGCAGGGACCAAATTATAAGGGACGGGGAGCTGTTTTTT; cdr3_aa: CASRDQIIRDGELFF
d_call: NA; j_call: TRBJ1-2; cdr3_length: 14; clone_size: NA; v_call: TRBV2; cdr3_nt: TGTGCCAGCACCGGGATCCAGGGGACCTATGGCTACACCTTC; cdr3_aa: CASTGIQGTYGYTF
d_call: TRBD1; j_call: TRBJ1-1; cdr3_length: 13; clone_size: NA; v_call: TRBV5-1; cdr3_nt: TGCGCCAGCAGCTTTGGACAGGGGGACAGAGCTTTCTTT; cdr3_aa: CASSFGQGDRAFF
d_call: TRBD2; j_call: TRBJ2-1; cdr3_length: 17; clone_size: NA; v_call: TRBV11-1; cdr3_nt: TGTGCCAGCAGCTTCGGGTCTAGCGGGGGGGCGTACAATGAGCAGTTCTTC; cdr3_aa: CASSFGSSGGAYNEQFF
d_call: NA; j_call: TRBJ2-7; cdr3_length: 15; clone_size: NA; v_call: TRBV4-1; cdr3_nt: TGCGCCAGCAGCCTTCGACAAGGGGTGGGTTACGAGCAGTACTTC; cdr3_aa: CASSLRQGVGYEQYF
d_call: TRBD1; j_call: TRBJ2-2; cdr3_length: 14; clone_size: once; v_call: TRBV10-3; cdr3_nt: TGTGCCACCACCGGGACAGGGGGCACCGGGGAGCTGTTTTTT; cdr3_aa: CATTGTGGTGELFF
d_call: TRBD2; j_call: TRBJ2-5; cdr3_length: 16; clone_size: NA; v_call: TRBV18; cdr3_nt: TGTGCCAGCTCACCCCCCGGTAGCGGGAGGATCGAGACCCAGTACTTC; cdr3_aa: CASSPPGSGRIETQYF
d_call: NA; j_call: TRBJ1-4; cdr3_length: 14; clone_size: NA; v_call: TRBV6-5; cdr3_nt: TGTGCCAGCAGACCACCGGCAACTAATGAAAAACTGTTTTTT; cdr3_aa: CASRPPATNEKLFF
d_call: NA; j_call: TRBJ2-1; cdr3_length: 15; clone_size: NA; v_call: TRBV4-1; cdr3_nt: TGCGCCAGCAGCCTCGGAGGGCGCTCCTACAATGAGCAGTTCTTC; cdr3_aa: CASSLGGRSYNEQFF
d_call: NA; j_call: TRBJ2-7; cdr3_length: 12; clone_size: NA; v_call: TRBV11-2; cdr3_nt: TGTGCCAGCAGCTTAGAGAGCTACGAGCAGTACTTC; cdr3_aa: CASSLESYEQYF
d_call: NA; j_call: TRBJ2-7; cdr3_length: 13; clone_size: NA; v_call: TRBV30; cdr3_nt: TGTGCCTGGAGTGTCCAGCGGTTTTGGGAGCAGTACTTC; cdr3_aa: CAWSVQRFWEQYF
d_call: TRBD1; j_call: TRBJ1-4; cdr3_length: 15; clone_size: NA; v_call: TRBV10-2; cdr3_nt: TGCGCCAGCAGCCCGACAGGGATTAATACTGAAAAACTGTTTTTT; cdr3_aa: CASSPTGINTEKLFF
d_call: NA; j_call: TRBJ1-2; cdr3_length: 13; clone_size: NA; v_call: TRBV30; cdr3_nt: TGTGCCTGGGAGGACAGAGGCTCTTTAGGCTACACCTTC; cdr3_aa: CAWEDRGSLGYTF
d_call: NA; j_call: TRBJ2-7; cdr3_length: 15; clone_size: NA; v_call: TRBV5-1; cdr3_nt: TGCGCCAGCAGCGCGGAACCCGACTCAACCTACGAGCAGTACTTC; cdr3_aa: CASSAEPDSTYEQYF
d_call: NA; j_call: TRBJ1-1; cdr3_length: 16; clone_size: NA; v_call: TRBV27; cdr3_nt: TGTGCCAGCAGTTCGGAACACAACTTGGGGAACACTGAAGCTTTCTTT; cdr3_aa: CASSSEHNLGNTEAFF
d_call: NA; j_call: TRBJ2-7; cdr3_length: 14; clone_size: NA; v_call: TRBV6-6; cdr3_nt: TGTGCCAGCAGTTACTCAGGACAGTATTACGAGCAGTACTTC; cdr3_aa: CASSYSGQYYEQYF
d_call: NA; j_call: TRBJ2-6; cdr3_length: 15; clone_size: NA; v_call: TRBV28; cdr3_nt: TGTGCCAGCAGCTCAACAGGGTCTGGGGCCAACGTCCTGACTTTC; cdr3_aa: CASSSTGSGANVLTF
d_call: NA; j_call: TRBJ2-2; cdr3_length: 16; clone_size: NA; v_call: TRBV7-9; cdr3_nt: TGTGCCAGCCGACCGGGCCCCAGGGGCGACACCGGGGAGCTGTTTTTT; cdr3_aa: CASRPGPRGDTGELFF
d_call: TRBD1; j_call: TRBJ2-7; cdr3_length: 13; clone_size: NA; v_call: TRBV30; cdr3_nt: TGTGCCTGGAGTCTAGGGACAGAGTACGAGCAGTACTTC; cdr3_aa: CAWSLGTEYEQYF